Below, 10 T cell receptor beta chains from the same sample are listed, as sequenced in a study of cytomegalovirus exposure and HLA in healthy donors. Some clones are missing from TCRdb's copy, which holds only in-frame ones; the method was immunoSEQ multiplex PCR. The sample records about 43,000 clones, roughly nine tenths being singletons. Sequenced material: PBMCs. These receptors came from a man between 18 and 29 years old in good health and CMV-seronegative.

In the case of this clone: At one of its ends the junction is not consistent with the germline gene, which may arise from a read error. The rearrangement uses TRBV7-7 and TRBJ2-1; 7 bases match TRBD1. Germline V gene sequence: CDR1 SSHAT, CDR2 FNYEAQ (reference sequence). The CDR3 loop spans 15 amino acids. The CDR3 protein is CASSLGSGTDNEQFF. For the CDR3, the DNA is TGTGCTAGCAGCTTAGGCTCTGGGACAGACAATGAGCAGTTCTTC.

The gene calls are TRBV7-6 and TRBJ1-5, with TRBD1 matching over 11 bases. The germline V gene has CDR1 SGHVS and CDR2 FNYEAQ. Trimming cost V 5 bases and J 5 bases; bases outside gene matches: 11. The CDR3 runs 17 residues. CDR3 sequence: CASSALGDRGVDQPQHF. In DNA form, the CDR3 reads TGTGCCAGCAGCGCCCTGGGGGACAGGGGGGTCGATCAGCCCCAGCATTTT.

This chain joins TRBV7-3 and TRBJ2-2, with 10 bases fitting TRBD1. The CDR3 extends over 15 amino acids. The V gene's germline CDR1 is SGHTA and CDR2 FQGTGA. Germline trimming cut 4 bases from V and 3 bases from J; bases unmatched to any gene: 2. In nucleotides, the CDR3 is TGTGCCAGCAGCTCGGGACAGGGGTACACCGGGGAGCTGTTTTTT. Translation: CASSSGQGYTGELFF.

This chain connects TRBV6-1 to TRBJ1-3; a possible D gene is TRBD1 (5 bases). The CDR3 sequence is 14 residues long. Germline CDR1 reads MNHNS; CDR2 reads SASEGT. V lost 8 bases to trimming and J lost 7 bases, with 18 bases between them. The CDR3 protein is CASGTWTSSNTIYF. Here the CDR3 DNA reads TGTGCCAGCGGAACCTGGACATCAAGTAACACCATATATTTT.

This rearrangement joins TRBV13 to TRBJ2-3; 10 nucleotides line up with TRBD1. CDR3 length: 15 residues. J was trimmed by 6 bases and V by 4 bases; bases with no gene match: 7. Germline V gives CDR1 PRHDT, CDR2 FYEKMQ (reference sequence). The CDR3 sequence: CASSWRQGARDTQYF. In DNA form, the CDR3 reads TGTGCCAGCAGCTGGAGACAGGGGGCGAGGGATACGCAGTATTTT.

This rearrangement joins TRBV7-9 to TRBJ1-1, with D maybe TRBD1 (6 bases). CDR3 length equals 15 residues. Trimming removed 5 bases at V and 5 bases at J, with 18 bases between. Germline V CDR1 and CDR2: SEHNR, FQNEAQ (reference sequence). CDR3 residues: CASSSTQGPGTEAFF. CDR3 nucleotide sequence: TGTGCCAGCAGCAGTACACAGGGTCCAGGGACTGAAGCTTTCTTT.

The chain couples TRBV7-3 to TRBJ2-4, with TRBD2 as a possible D gene (5 bases). Germline V gene data show CDR1 as SGHTA and CDR2 as FQGTGA. The V end was cut by 1 base, the J end by 0 bases, with 16 bases between. There are 18 residues in the CDR3. Written as DNA, the CDR3 is TGTGCCAGCAGCTTAAGATCTCCGGAGGACCTAGCCAAAAACATTCAGTACTTC. Its translation is CASSLRSPEDLAKNIQYF. Full variable domain (outside the CDR3, taken from reference TRBV7-3 and TRBJ2-4): GAGVSQTPSNKVTEKGKYVELRCDPISGHTALYWYRQSLGQGPEFLIYFQGTGAADDSGLPNDRFFAVRPEGSVSTLKIQRTERGDSAVYLCASSLRSPEDLAKNIQYFGAGTRLSVL.

The J gene is TRBJ2-3, the V gene TRBV7-6; TRBD2 matches 10 bases. Per germline, CDR1 SGHVS and CDR2 FNYEAQ. The ends lost 2 bases at V and 1 base at J; junction bases unmatched: 3. This CDR3 contains 16 residues. Here the CDR3 DNA reads TGTGCCAGCAGCTTAAGCCTAGCGGGGGGCACAGATACGCAGTATTTT. Translation: CASSLSLAGGTDTQYF.

This chain connects TRBV6-5 to TRBJ2-1; D is ambiguous. This CDR3 region has 12 residues. V shed 5 bases and J shed 1 base, with 3 bases lying between them. CDR1 and CDR2 from the germline V gene are MNHEY and SVGAGI. The CDR3 DNA reads as TGTGCCAGCAGTGTATCCTACAATGAGCAGTTCTTC. Translating it yields CASSVSYNEQFF.

This clone was seen once. The chain combines TRBV7-3 with TRBJ1-2; a possible D gene is TRBD1 (6 bases). CDR3 length equals 14 residues. In germline, CDR1 is SGHTA, CDR2 FQGTGA. Trimming pared 5 bases from V and 6 bases from J, leaving 16 bases between. Here the CDR3 reads CASSPTGGADGYTF. CDR3 in DNA: TGTGCCAGCAGCCCCACGGGGGGCGCAGATGGCTACACCTTC.